The next 10 T cell receptor beta chains were all read from a single sample in a study of T cell changes during pregnancy in multiple sclerosis. The repertoire was sequenced with immunoSEQ multiplex PCR; TCRdb's copy has only in-frame clones and lacks some. This table has around 100,000 clones, around 92% appearing once. The starting material was peripheral blood, obtained after pregnancy. These TCRs come from a female donor with multiple sclerosis, enrolled in a pregnancy study.

This chain links TRBV11-1 with TRBJ2-7, with TRBD1 as a possible D gene (6 bases). Trimming stripped 5 bases from V and 7 bases from J, with 15 bases between. CDR3 size: 13 residues. The germline gives CDR1 SGHAT, CDR2 FQDESV (reference sequence). CDR3 loop: CASSQNRDGEQYF. The CDR3 DNA follows: TGTGCCAGCAGCCAGAACAGGGATGGGGAGCAGTACTTC. The full variable domain, its missing parts supplied by reference TRBV11-1 and TRBJ2-7, is EAEVAQSPRYKITEKSQAVAFWCDPISGHATLYWYRQILGQGPELLVQFQDESVVDDSQLPKDRFSAERLKGVDSTLKIQPAELGDSAMYLCASSQNRDGEQYFGPGTRLTVT.

This chain connects TRBV6-4 to TRBJ2-1; 11 bases are shared with TRBD2. In germline, CDR1 is MRHNA, CDR2 SNTAGT. V lost 6 bases, J lost 0 bases, and 7 bases stayed unmatched. This CDR3 is built from 17 residues. This chain's CDR3 is CASSATSGASSYNEQFF. The CDR3 nucleotides are TGTGCCAGCAGCGCGACTAGCGGGGCAAGCTCCTACAATGAGCAGTTCTTC.

The chain uses TRBV19 and TRBJ2-3, with 7 bases fitting TRBD2. Germline trimming cut 5 bases from V and 0 bases from J; bases unmatched to any gene: 8. CDR3 length equals 16 residues. CDR1 is LNHDA, CDR2 SQIVND, per germline (reference sequence). The CDR3 bases are TGTGCCAGTAGTGCCACGGGGCGGGAGAGCACAGATACGCAGTATTTT. Translating it yields CASSATGRESTDTQYF.

This chain links TRBV7-2 with TRBJ2-3; no clear D gene. The CDR3 spans 12 residues. Germline CDR1 SGHTA, CDR2 FQGNSA. V lost 7 bases to trimming and J lost 0 bases, with 5 bases between them. The CDR3 is CASTLSTDTQYF. The CDR3, as DNA: TGTGCCAGCACCCTCAGCACAGATACGCAGTATTTT. Complete variable domain (other parts from reference TRBV7-2 and TRBJ2-3): GAGVSQSPSNKVTEKGKDVELRCDPISGHTALYWYRQSLGQGLEFLIYFQGNSAPDKSGLPSDRFSAERTGGSVSTLTIQRTQQEDSAVYLCASTLSTDTQYFGPGTRLTVL.

The chain couples TRBV7-6 to TRBJ1-1; TRBD1 aligns across 10 bases. CDR3 size: 16 residues. The V gene end was trimmed by 5 bases and the J gene end by 0 bases; junction bases not matched to a gene: 6. Germline assignment: CDR1 SGHVS and CDR2 FNYEAQ. The CDR3 DNA follows: TGTGCCAGCAGCCCAAGACAGGGGGCTGTGAACACTGAAGCTTTCTTT. This encodes CASSPRQGAVNTEAFF.

The rearrangement links TRBV27 to TRBJ2-1; the D gene is possibly TRBD1 (5 bases). CDR3 length: 13 amino acids. The germline V gene encodes CDR1 MNHEY and CDR2 SMNVEV (reference sequence). Between the trimmed V and J ends, which lost 2 bases and 4 bases, there was a span of 6 bases. The CDR3: CASSLTGYNEQFF. The CDR3 DNA reads TGTGCCAGCAGTTTAACAGGATACAATGAGCAGTTCTTC.

The chain is built from TRBV28 and TRBJ1-5; D might be TRBD1 (5 bases). The CDR3 runs to 16 residues. Germline assignment: CDR1 MDHEN and CDR2 SYDVKM. With 6 bases removed from V and 1 base from J, the gap between germline ends came to 16 bases. The CDR3 nucleotides read TGTGCCAGCAGCCCCTCTTGGGGGGTAAGCAATCAGCCCCAGCATTTT. Its protein product is CASSPSWGVSNQPQHF.

This clone has a single count. The genes are TRBV27 and TRBJ2-1; the match to TRBD1 covers 8 bases. Trimming at V came to 4 bases and at J to 5 bases, leaving 1 base not matched to a gene. The CDR3 is made up of 13 amino acids. Germline CDR1 reads MNHEY; CDR2 reads SMNVEV (reference sequence). The CDR3 DNA is TGTGCCAGCAGTTCGGACAGGGACAATGAGCAGTTCTTC. This gives the protein CASSSDRDNEQFF.

J is TRBJ2-7 and V is TRBV21-1; whether TRBD1, the table's D call, matches the DNA was not checked. TRBV21-1 is an annotated pseudogene. This CDR3 contains 17 residues. The CDR3 region has the DNA TGTGCCAGCAGCCCCCGATCCGGAGACAGGGTAGACTACGAGCAGTACTTC. Translated, it gives CASSPRSGDRVDYEQYF.

Only one count was recorded for this clone. This chain uses TRBV5-6 with TRBJ2-2; TRBD2 agrees at 8 bases. V shed 0 bases, J shed 7 bases, and the junction held 5 bases outside the gene matches. CDR1 is SGHDT, CDR2 YYEEEE, per germline. This CDR3 is 15 amino acids long. CDR3 sequence (DNA): TGTGCCAGCAGCTTGGCTAGCGGGTTGGTCGGGGAGCTGTTTTTT. Translated, it gives CASSLASGLVGELFF.